The present entry profiles one TCR beta chain with its context. The antigen remains unidentified. Each participant with HIV received care in the United States. Investigators performed immunoSEQ version v3.0 at survey level. Measured with immunoSEQ multiplex PCR; TCRdb has only the in-frame clones, and not every one. In the table there are 30,000 to 35,000 clones, approximately 72% of which are singletons. The sample belongs to a study of long-term antiretroviral therapy in people with HIV. Findings of the study overall: Versus controls, repertoires in people with HIV had narrower CDR3 length ranges. The study found that diversity rose after ART but stayed below transplant donor controls. Older ART regimens may have been in use when blood was drawn between about 2004 and 2018.

The TCR comes from a man aged 45-60 years with HIV. The sequencing used unsorted PBMCs, collected 3 years after starting antiretroviral therapy.

CDR3 coding DNA: TGTGCCAGCAGCCCGGGGATCTTTACAGATACGCAGTATTTT. It is translated as CASSPGIFTDTQYF. The chain is built from TRBV7-2 and TRBJ2-3; the D gene is possibly TRBD2 (5 bases). This CDR3 spans 14 amino acids. V was trimmed by 5 bases and J by 3 bases, leaving 12 bases between them. Per the germline V gene, CDR1 is SGHTA and CDR2 is FQGNSA.